This T cell receptor (beta chain) is from a study of cytomegalovirus exposure and HLA in healthy donors. The CDR3 loop spans 13 amino acids. Germline lookup yields CDR1 MNHNY and CDR2 SVGAGI (reference sequence). V dropped 8 bases and J dropped 4 bases, with 11 bases sitting between them. The primer mix had 60 Vbeta and 13 Jbeta primers. Measured with immunoSEQ multiplex PCR; TCRdb has only the in-frame clones, and not every one. The data contain more than 150,000 clones, roughly 80% of them singletons. The sequence came from a woman aged 18-35 years in good health and CMV-seronegative. This chain joins TRBV6-6 and TRBJ2-2; tentative D call: TRBD2 (6 bases). Material: PBMCs. CDR3 bases: TGTGCCAGCGAGGAGGGTGCCACCGGGGAGCTGTTTTTT. The encoded protein is CASEEGATGELFF.